Each of the 8 T cell receptor beta chains below was sequenced from the same sample in a study of shared T cell receptors in the human thymus. TCRdb's table, derived via immunoSEQ multiplex PCR, lists solely in-frame clones and lacks some. The sample has about 660,000 clones; approximately 87% are singletons. The data were also submitted as part of a second study, on human thymus T cells.

The specimen was thymocytes. These receptors were obtained from a boy under two years old with a congenital heart defect.

The V call is TRBV2, the J call TRBJ1-4; D is uncertain. V was clipped by 8 bases and J by 5 bases, with 12 bases between them. The CDR3 totals 13 residues. Germline V gives CDR1 SNHLY, CDR2 FYNNEI. CDR3 loop: CASVGRLNEKLFF. The DNA for the CDR3 is TGTGCCAGCGTCGGCAGGTTGAATGAAAAACTGTTTTTT.

This rearrangement joins TRBV21-1 to TRBJ1-1; whether TRBD1, the table's D call, matches the DNA was not checked. TRBV21-1 is given as a pseudogene. The CDR3 sequence is 13 residues long. The CDR3 here is CASSGGGNTEAFF. DNA for the CDR3: TGTGCCAGTTCTGGGGGCGGAAACACTGAAGCTTTCTTT.

The chain has TRBV7-6 and TRBJ1-3; weak D call: TRBD1 (5 bases). This CDR3 has 18 residues. Trimming removed 5 bases at V and 0 bases at J, with 20 bases between. CDR1 SGHVS and CDR2 FNYEAQ come from the germline V gene. This chain's CDR3 is CASSPTGAGPLSGNTIYF. The DNA for the CDR3 is TGTGCCAGCAGCCCAACTGGGGCGGGGCCGCTCTCTGGAAACACCATATATTTT.

In this sample, this clone turned up a few times. The chain uses TRBV11-2 and TRBJ1-2, with no clear D. Trimming cost V 0 bases and J 4 bases, with 12 bases left between them. CDR1 SGHAT and CDR2 FQNNGV come from the germline V gene. The CDR3 has 15 residues. CDR3 nucleotides: TGTGCCAGCAGCTTAGATAGGACGACTACCTATGGCTACACCTTC. It encodes CASSLDRTTTYGYTF.

This clone came up once. The rearrangement links TRBV4-3 to TRBJ2-7, with TRBD2 matching over 14 bases. Trimming took 5 bases from V and 7 from J; bases not matched to a gene: 16. The CDR3 spans 18 residues. Germline V CDR1 and CDR2: LGHNA, YSLEER. The CDR3 nucleotides read TGCGCCAGCAGCTTCTCCCTGGGATCCCGACTAGCGGGAGGGGAGCAGTACTTC. It is translated as CASSFSLGSRLAGGEQYF.

Only one count was recorded for this clone. DNA of the CDR3: TGTGCCAGCAGCTTACGGCGGGGCCCCTACGAGCAGTACTTC. It translates to CASSLRRGPYEQYF. This chain links TRBV7-2 with TRBJ2-7; weak D call: TRBD2 (6 bases). This CDR3 is built from 14 residues. Trimming left V 2 bases short and J 2 bases short, with 10 bases between. Germline-derived CDR1 and CDR2 are SGHTA and FQGNSA.

V usage is TRBV12-5 and J usage is TRBJ1-1; tentative D call: TRBD1 (5 bases). CDR1 and CDR2 (germline): LGHNT, FRNRAP. V was trimmed by 0 bases and J by 1 base, leaving 15 bases between them. The CDR3 is 17 residues long. CDR3: CASGLVLARTKNTEAFF. The CDR3 DNA reads as TGTGCTAGTGGTTTGGTACTCGCGAGGACAAAGAACACTGAAGCTTTCTTT.

This rearrangement joins TRBV5-1 to TRBJ2-3; the match to TRBD1 covers 7 bases. The CDR3 length is 16 residues. From germline, CDR1 is SGHRS and CDR2 YFSETQ. The V gene end was trimmed by 0 bases and the J gene end by 1 base; junction bases not matched to a gene: 5. CDR3 amino acids: CASSLDRDRRTDTQYF. CDR3 nucleotides: TGCGCCAGCAGCTTGGACCGGGACAGACGCACAGATACGCAGTATTTT.